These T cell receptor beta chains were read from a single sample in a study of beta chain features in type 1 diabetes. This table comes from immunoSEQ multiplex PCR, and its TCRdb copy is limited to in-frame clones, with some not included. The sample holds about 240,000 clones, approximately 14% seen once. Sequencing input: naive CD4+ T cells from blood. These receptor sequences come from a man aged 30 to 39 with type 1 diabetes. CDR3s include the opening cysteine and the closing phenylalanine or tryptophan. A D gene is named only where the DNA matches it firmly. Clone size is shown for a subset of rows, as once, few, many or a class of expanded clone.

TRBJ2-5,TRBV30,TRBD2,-,CACGMTSGTAGETQYF,TGTGCCTGCGGAATGACTAGCGGGACCGCTGGGGAGACCCAGTACTTC
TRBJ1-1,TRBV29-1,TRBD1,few,CSVDRQGEAFF,TGCAGCGTTGACCGACAGGGGGAAGCTTTCTTT
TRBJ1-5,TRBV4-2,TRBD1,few,CASSHPGGSQPQHF,TGTGCCAGCAGCCACCCAGGGGGTAGTCAGCCCCAGCATTTT
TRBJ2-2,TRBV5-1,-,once,CASSVDGPNTGELFF,TGCGCCAGCAGCGTGGACGGTCCGAACACCGGGGAGCTGTTTTTT
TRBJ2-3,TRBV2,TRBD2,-,CASSTLAGTDTQYF,TGTGCCAGCAGTACACTAGCGGGAACAGATACGCAGTATTTT
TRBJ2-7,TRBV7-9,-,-,CASSSSVLSSYEQYF,TGTGCCAGCAGCTCCTCGGTCCTGAGCTCCTACGAGCAGTACTTC
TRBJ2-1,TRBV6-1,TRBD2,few,CASSEARTSGRNEQFF,TGTGCCAGCAGTGAAGCGCGGACTAGCGGGAGGAATGAGCAGTTCTTC
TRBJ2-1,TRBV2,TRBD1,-,CASSPRTGGNEQFF,TGTGCCAGCAGTCCCCGAACAGGGGGCAATGAGCAGTTCTTC
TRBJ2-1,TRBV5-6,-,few,CASSLPGLSEQFF,TGTGCCAGCAGCTTGCCTGGACTAAGTGAGCAGTTCTTC
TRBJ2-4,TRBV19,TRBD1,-,CASSRTGDIQYF,TGTGCCAGTAGTAGGACAGGGGACATTCAGTACTTC
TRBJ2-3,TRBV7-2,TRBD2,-,CASSSDRLAGGDTQYF,TGTGCCAGCAGCTCAGACCGACTAGCGGGCGGAGATACGCAGTATTTT
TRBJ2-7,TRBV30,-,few,CAWSPSSYEQYF,TGTGCCTGGAGTCCTAGCTCCTACGAGCAGTACTTC
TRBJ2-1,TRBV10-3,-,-,CAISEWTVGQFF,TGTGCCATCAGTGAGTGGACAGTCGGTCAGTTCTTC
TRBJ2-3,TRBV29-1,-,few,CSVEDSSGADTQYF,TGCAGCGTTGAAGATTCAAGCGGAGCAGATACGCAGTATTTT
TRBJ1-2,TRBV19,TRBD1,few,CASMAGQGAKGGYTF,TGTGCCAGTATGGCCGGACAGGGGGCAAAGGGTGGCTACACCTTC
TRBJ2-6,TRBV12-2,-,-,CASRLAVGLGANVLTF,-
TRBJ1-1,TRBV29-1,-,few,CSATNTEAFF,TGCAGCGCCACAAACACTGAAGCTTTCTTT
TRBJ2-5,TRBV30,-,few,CAWSKEAQETQYF,TGTGCCTGGAGTAAGGAGGCCCAAGAGACCCAGTACTTC
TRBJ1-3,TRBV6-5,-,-,CAISARGVSGNTIYF,TGTGCCATCAGCGCCAGGGGAGTCTCTGGAAACACCATATATTTT
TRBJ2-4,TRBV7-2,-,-,CASSSDRELAKNIQYF,TGTGCCAGCAGCTCAGACAGAGAACTAGCCAAAAACATTCAGTACTTC
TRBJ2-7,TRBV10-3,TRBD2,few,CAIREAGYEQYF,TGTGCCATACGGGAGGCGGGCTACGAGCAGTACTTC
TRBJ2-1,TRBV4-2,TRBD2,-,CASSRTGTSGTLSYNEQFF,TGTGCCAGCAGCCGAACCGGGACTAGCGGGACCCTCTCCTACAATGAGCAGTTCTTC
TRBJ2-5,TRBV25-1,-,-,CASSESAGARGETQYF,TGTGCCAGCAGTGAATCCGCTGGGGCCCGTGGAGAGACCCAGTACTTC
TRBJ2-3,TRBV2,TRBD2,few,CASSRERGGTDTQYF,TGTGCCAGCAGTCGAGAGCGGGGGGGCACAGATACGCAGTATTTT
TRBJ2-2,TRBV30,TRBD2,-,CAWSATSGSTGELFF,TGTGCCTGGAGTGCGACTAGCGGGAGCACCGGGGAGCTGTTTTTT
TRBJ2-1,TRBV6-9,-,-,CASTSSRDFALYNEQFF,TGTGCCAGCACCTCCTCGAGGGATTTTGCGCTCTACAATGAGCAGTTCTTC
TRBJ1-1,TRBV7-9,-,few,CASSLMAEKAFF,TGTGCCAGCAGCTTAATGGCGGAAAAAGCTTTCTTT
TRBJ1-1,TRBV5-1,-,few,CASSLAFGGNTEAFF,TGCGCCAGCAGCTTGGCCTTCGGGGGGAACACTGAAGCTTTCTTT
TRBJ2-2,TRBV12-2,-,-,CASRFSSWCGGELFF,TGTGCAAGTCGCTTCTCTAGCTGGTGCGGCGGGGAGCTGTTTTTT
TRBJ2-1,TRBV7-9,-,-,CASSTYDGFGEQFF,TGTGCCAGCAGCACGTACGACGGGTTCGGTGAGCAGTTCTTC
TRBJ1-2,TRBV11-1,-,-,CASSLVPTSLTLGYGYTF,TGTGCCAGCAGCTTAGTTCCGACAAGTCTTACCCTTGGCTATGGCTACACCTTC
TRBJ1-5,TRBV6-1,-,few,CASSVEVAGQPQHF,TGTGCCAGCAGTGTGGAGGTTGCTGGTCAGCCCCAGCATTTT
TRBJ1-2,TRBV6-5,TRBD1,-,CASSPGTGVHGYTF,TGTGCCAGCAGCCCCGGGACAGGGGTTCATGGCTACACCTTC
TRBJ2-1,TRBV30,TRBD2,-,CAWRGLTSGSEQFF,TGTGCCTGGAGGGGATTGACTAGCGGGAGTGAGCAGTTCTTC
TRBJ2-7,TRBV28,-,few,CASSLRRYEQYF,TGTGCCAGCAGTTTGCGGCGATACGAGCAGTACTTC
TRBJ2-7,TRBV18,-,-,CASSPRTDTIYEQYF,TGTGCCAGCTCCCCTAGGACAGATACGATCTACGAGCAGTACTTC
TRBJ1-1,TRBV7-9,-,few,CASSSTSRENTEAFF,TGTGCCAGCAGCTCAACCTCCAGGGAGAACACTGAAGCTTTCTTT
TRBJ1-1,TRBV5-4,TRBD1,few,CASSRALLQGTNTEAFF,TGTGCCAGCAGCCGGGCCTTATTACAGGGGACAAACACTGAAGCTTTCTTT
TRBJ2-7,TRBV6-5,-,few,CASRPGLTYEQYF,TGTGCCAGCAGGCCGGGACTGACCTACGAGCAGTACTTC